These T cell receptor beta chains were read from a single sample in a study of blood T cell repertoires in COVID-19. Generated by immunoSEQ multiplex PCR, the TCRdb table keeps only in-frame clones and is missing some. Of under 150,000 clones in the sample, around 87% were seen once. The sequencing sample was made of peripheral blood. All receptors come from a man between 45 and 60 years old with acute or convalescent COVID-19. Both conserved end residues are part of each CDR3. The order of the fields is V gene, CDR3 length, clone size, J gene, CDR3 protein. Rows may omit the clone size; those that give it use once, few, many or a size class.

v_gene: TRBV11-2
len: 15
abundance: .
j_gene: TRBJ1-2
CDR3aa: CASSLDRERSEGYTF

v_gene: TRBV5-3
len: 17
abundance: .
j_gene: TRBJ2-7
CDR3aa: CARSLEGRRRLIYEQYF

v_gene: TRBV6-5
len: 15
abundance: .
j_gene: TRBJ2-1
CDR3aa: CASIWLAASYNEQFF

v_gene: TRBV5-4
len: 14
abundance: .
j_gene: TRBJ2-2
CDR3aa: CASSLDMNTGELFF

v_gene: TRBV20-1
len: 15
abundance: .
j_gene: TRBJ2-1
CDR3aa: CSASRLAGIYNEQFF

v_gene: TRBV30
len: 14
abundance: .
j_gene: TRBJ2-7
CDR3aa: CAWVPQGWSYEQYF

v_gene: TRBV7-6
len: 17
abundance: .
j_gene: TRBJ2-3
CDR3aa: CASSPTSSGRGTDTQYF

v_gene: TRBV11-2
len: 15
abundance: .
j_gene: TRBJ2-5
CDR3aa: CASSLTSGLWETQYF

v_gene: TRBV9
len: 15
abundance: .
j_gene: TRBJ2-3
CDR3aa: CASSVGGMYTDTQYF

v_gene: TRBV5-1
len: 13
abundance: .
j_gene: TRBJ1-2
CDR3aa: CASGNRGSAGYTF

v_gene: TRBV7-2
len: 13
abundance: .
j_gene: TRBJ2-5
CDR3aa: CASSLAGAKTQYF

v_gene: TRBV19
len: 16
abundance: .
j_gene: TRBJ2-7
CDR3aa: CASSIDYAAPSYEQYF

v_gene: TRBV9
len: 12
abundance: .
j_gene: TRBJ2-1
CDR3aa: CASSVGGDEQFF

v_gene: TRBV5-6
len: 14
abundance: .
j_gene: TRBJ2-7
CDR3aa: CASSLSPRPYEQYF

v_gene: TRBV3-1/TRBV3-2
len: 16
abundance: .
j_gene: TRBJ1-4
CDR3aa: CASSQDTGKRSEKLFF

v_gene: TRBV7-2
len: 17
abundance: .
j_gene: TRBJ2-7
CDR3aa: CASSFRFSGVSYYEQYF

v_gene: TRBV7-2
len: 14
abundance: .
j_gene: TRBJ1-2
CDR3aa: CASSLTTGVRGYTF

v_gene: TRBV4-3
len: 19
abundance: once
j_gene: TRBJ2-3
CDR3aa: CASSQDVGTGGGDSDTQYF

v_gene: TRBV19
len: 16
abundance: .
j_gene: TRBJ2-5
CDR3aa: CASSIDSSGSKKTQYF

v_gene: TRBV5-5
len: 10
abundance: .
j_gene: TRBJ2-7
CDR3aa: CASSLYEQYF

v_gene: TRBV7-6
len: 14
abundance: .
j_gene: TRBJ1-1
CDR3aa: CASSSGLENTEAFF

v_gene: TRBV10-3
len: 15
abundance: .
j_gene: TRBJ1-5
CDR3aa: CATSSDRTSNQPQHF

v_gene: TRBV25-1
len: 14
abundance: .
j_gene: TRBJ1-2
CDR3aa: CASSEGYGGRGYTF

v_gene: TRBV5-1
len: 15
abundance: .
j_gene: TRBJ2-5
CDR3aa: CASSPDRVYQETQYF

v_gene: TRBV25-1
len: 16
abundance: once
j_gene: TRBJ1-6
CDR3aa: CASSDHPAGSGSPLHF

v_gene: TRBV7-2
len: 14
abundance: .
j_gene: TRBJ1-3
CDR3aa: CASSRTASGNTIYF

v_gene: TRBV7-9
len: 12
abundance: .
j_gene: TRBJ1-2
CDR3aa: CASSQTGSGYTF

v_gene: TRBV27
len: 15
abundance: .
j_gene: TRBJ2-1
CDR3aa: CASSLGSSSYNEQFF

v_gene: TRBV4-1
len: 14
abundance: .
j_gene: TRBJ2-1
CDR3aa: CASSPLLAEDEQFF

v_gene: TRBV11-2
len: 14
abundance: .
j_gene: TRBJ2-5
CDR3aa: CASSHRDRDQTQYF

v_gene: TRBV27
len: 15
abundance: .
j_gene: TRBJ1-5
CDR3aa: CASSFLGAGNQPQHF

v_gene: TRBV29-1
len: 15
abundance: .
j_gene: TRBJ2-1
CDR3aa: CSVEDPSGRAPEQFF

v_gene: TRBV2
len: 13
abundance: .
j_gene: TRBJ1-5
CDR3aa: CASRADSNQPQHF

v_gene: TRBV6-5
len: 15
abundance: .
j_gene: TRBJ1-6
CDR3aa: CASSYTDRGGAPLHF

v_gene: TRBV5-1
len: 14
abundance: once
j_gene: TRBJ2-5
CDR3aa: CASSLDLAGETQYF

v_gene: TRBV5-1
len: 12
abundance: .
j_gene: TRBJ1-1
CDR3aa: CASSLNRAEAFF

v_gene: TRBV15
len: 15
abundance: .
j_gene: TRBJ1-5
CDR3aa: CATSRDMGAGQPQHF

v_gene: TRBV30
len: 14
abundance: .
j_gene: TRBJ1-4
CDR3aa: CAWSTGYFSEKLFF

v_gene: TRBV3-1/TRBV3-2
len: 15
abundance: .
j_gene: TRBJ1-4
CDR3aa: CASSPGDRTNEKLFF

v_gene: TRBV5-1
len: 16
abundance: .
j_gene: TRBJ2-3
CDR3aa: CASSLGGRSGRNTQYF

v_gene: TRBV10-3
len: 15
abundance: .
j_gene: TRBJ1-5
CDR3aa: CAISESTGPNQPQHF